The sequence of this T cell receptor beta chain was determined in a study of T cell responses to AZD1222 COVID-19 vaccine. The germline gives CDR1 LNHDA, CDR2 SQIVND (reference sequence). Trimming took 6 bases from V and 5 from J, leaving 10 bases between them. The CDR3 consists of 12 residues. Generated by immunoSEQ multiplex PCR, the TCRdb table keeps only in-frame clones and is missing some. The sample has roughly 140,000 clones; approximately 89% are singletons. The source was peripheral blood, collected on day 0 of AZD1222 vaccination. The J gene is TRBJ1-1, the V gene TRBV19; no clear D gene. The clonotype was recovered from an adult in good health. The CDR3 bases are TGTGCCAGTAGCGACCGCCTTACTGAAGCTTTCTTT. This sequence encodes CASSDRLTEAFF.